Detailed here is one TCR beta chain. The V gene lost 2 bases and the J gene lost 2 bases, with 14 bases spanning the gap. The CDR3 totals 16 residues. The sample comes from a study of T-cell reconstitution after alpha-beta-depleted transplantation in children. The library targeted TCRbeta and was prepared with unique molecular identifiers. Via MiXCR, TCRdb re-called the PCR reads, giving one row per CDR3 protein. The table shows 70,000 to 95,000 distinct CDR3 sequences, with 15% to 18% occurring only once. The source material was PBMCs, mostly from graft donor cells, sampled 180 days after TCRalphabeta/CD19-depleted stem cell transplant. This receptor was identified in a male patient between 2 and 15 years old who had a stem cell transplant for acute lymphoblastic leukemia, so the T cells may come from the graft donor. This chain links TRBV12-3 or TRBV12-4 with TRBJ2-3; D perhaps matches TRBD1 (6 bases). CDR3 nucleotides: TGTGCCAGCAGTTTATCGCTACAGGGATTCACAGATACGCAGTATTTT. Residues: CASSLSLQGFTDTQYF.